Below, one T cell receptor (beta chain) is given with its context. Antigen unknown. The sample originates from a study of T-cell reconstitution after alpha-beta-depleted transplantation in children. Regarding the study as a whole: By one year post-transplant, T-cell counts and diversity largely arose from T cells that were newly produced. The high TCRbeta diversity at day 60 in some patients came from surviving recipient T cells and thymic progenitors.

Deletions cut 8 bases from V and 5 bases from J, with 23 bases between. This CDR3 has 16 amino acids. From germline, CDR1 is KGHDR and CDR2 SFDVKD. Preparing the TCRbeta library involved the use of unique molecular identifiers. TCRdb fed the PCR reads into MiXCR, producing one record per CDR3 protein. The top ten clones hold roughly 31% of a sample with around 960,000 distinct CDR3 sequences, about 31% of them seen once. The sample here was PBMCs, mostly from graft donor cells, taken 360 days after TCRalphabeta/CD19-depleted stem cell transplant. The sequence was obtained from a boy under two years old who had a stem cell transplant for SCID, so the T cells may come from the graft donor. This chain joins TRBV24-1 and TRBJ2-5; possibly TRBD1 for D (6 bases). CDR3 bases: TGTGCCACCACTGAGGGGGACCCACAAATCCGGGAGACCCAGTACTTC. Translating gives CATTEGDPQIRETQYF.